What follows is one T cell receptor (beta chain) and its context. Its antigen remains unidentified. The source of the sample is a study of cytomegalovirus exposure and HLA in healthy donors. For the study at large: Earlier work reported 100 million or so unique TCR beta sequences from 180 million or so T cells. Study outcomes and limitations: In an earlier analysis, productive rearrangement rates for most beta V segments clustered near 87% or 30%.

The PCR made use of 60 Vbeta and 13 Jbeta primers. As processed by the authors: Roughly 11 million shared chains were among about 80 million unique TCR beta chains counted in a later analysis. Sequencing was performed with immunoSEQ multiplex PCR; in TCRdb, only in-frame clones are kept and a portion is missing. That table gives V, J and clone size, and the DNA gave D and trimming. Here the sample spans around 130,000 clones, around 83% being singletons. Germline assignment: CDR1 MNHEY and CDR2 SMNVEV (reference sequence). The CDR3 extends over 14 amino acids. Trimming removed 3 bases at V and 5 bases at J, with 13 bases between.

This sequence joins TRBV27 and TRBJ2-5; possible D gene TRBD1, 6 bases. The source is a man aged 50 to 60 in good health and CMV-seronegative. The specimen sequenced was PBMCs. Written as DNA, the CDR3 is TGTGCCAGCAGTTTCGACTTGAGGGGGGAGACCCAGTACTTC. This encodes CASSFDLRGETQYF.